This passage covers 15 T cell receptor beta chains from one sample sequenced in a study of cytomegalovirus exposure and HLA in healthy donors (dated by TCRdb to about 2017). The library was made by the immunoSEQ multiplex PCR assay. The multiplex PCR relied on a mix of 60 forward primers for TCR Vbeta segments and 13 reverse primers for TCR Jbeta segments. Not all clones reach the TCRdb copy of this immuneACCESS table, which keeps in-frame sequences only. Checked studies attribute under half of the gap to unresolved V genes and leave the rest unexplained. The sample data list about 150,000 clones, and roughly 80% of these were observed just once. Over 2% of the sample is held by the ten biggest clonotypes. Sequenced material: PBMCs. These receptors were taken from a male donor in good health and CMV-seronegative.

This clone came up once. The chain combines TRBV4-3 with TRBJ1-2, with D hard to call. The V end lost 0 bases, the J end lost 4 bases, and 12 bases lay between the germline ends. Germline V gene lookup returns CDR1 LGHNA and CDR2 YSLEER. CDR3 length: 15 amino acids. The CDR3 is CASSQDTREGYGYTF. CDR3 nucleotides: TGCGCCAGCAGCCAAGATACAAGGGAGGGCTATGGCTACACCTTC.

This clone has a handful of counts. The CDR3 DNA reads as TGTGCCAGCAGACTAGCGGGGAGCTCCTACGAGCAGTACTTC. Amino acids: CASRLAGSSYEQYF. The rearrangement joins TRBV6-5 to TRBJ2-7; 10 bases fit TRBD2. Germline V gives CDR1 MNHEY, CDR2 SVGAGI. Trimming took 6 bases from V and 0 from J; bases not matched to a gene: 2. CDR3 size: 14 residues.

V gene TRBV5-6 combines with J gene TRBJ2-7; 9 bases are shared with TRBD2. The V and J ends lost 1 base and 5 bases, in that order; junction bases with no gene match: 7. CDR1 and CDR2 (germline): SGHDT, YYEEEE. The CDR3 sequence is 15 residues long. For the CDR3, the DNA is TGTGCCAGCAGCTTGATATGGACTAGCGCCCACGAGCAGTACTTC. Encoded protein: CASSLIWTSAHEQYF. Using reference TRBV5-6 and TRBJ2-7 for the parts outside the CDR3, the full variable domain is DAGVTQSPTHLIKTRGQQVTLRCSPKSGHDTVSWYQQALGQGPQFIFQYYEEEERQRGNFPDRFSGHQFPNYSSELNVNALLLGDSALYLCASSLIWTSAHEQYFGPGTRLTVT.

The CDR3 region is CASSLGDKHNTEAFF. CDR3 DNA: TGCGCCAGCAGCTTGGGGGACAAGCATAACACTGAAGCTTTCTTT. The chain joins TRBV5-1 to TRBJ1-1; tentatively, D is TRBD1 (6 bases). This CDR3 has 15 residues. V was clipped by 0 bases and J by 2 bases, with 11 bases between them. From germline, CDR1 is SGHRS and CDR2 YFSETQ.

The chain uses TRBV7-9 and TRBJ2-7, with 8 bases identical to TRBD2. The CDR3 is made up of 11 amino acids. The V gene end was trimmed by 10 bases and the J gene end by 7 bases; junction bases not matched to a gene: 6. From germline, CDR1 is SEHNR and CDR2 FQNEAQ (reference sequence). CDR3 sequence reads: CATGGGQEQYF. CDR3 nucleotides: TGTGCCACGGGAGGGGGTCAGGAGCAGTACTTC.

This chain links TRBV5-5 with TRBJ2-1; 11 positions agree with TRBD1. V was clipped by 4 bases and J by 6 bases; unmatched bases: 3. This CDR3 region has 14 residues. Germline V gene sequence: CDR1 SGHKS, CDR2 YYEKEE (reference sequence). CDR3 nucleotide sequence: TGTGCCAGCAGCCCTGGGACAGGGGGCAATGAGCAGTTCTTC. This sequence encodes CASSPGTGGNEQFF.

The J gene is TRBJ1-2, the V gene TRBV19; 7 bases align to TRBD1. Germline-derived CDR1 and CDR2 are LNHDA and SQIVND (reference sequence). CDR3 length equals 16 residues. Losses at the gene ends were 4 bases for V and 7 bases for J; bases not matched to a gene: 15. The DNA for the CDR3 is TGTGCCAGTAGTACCCAGTCGGAGGGGGCGAGGAGTGGCTACACCTTC. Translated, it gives CASSTQSEGARSGYTF.

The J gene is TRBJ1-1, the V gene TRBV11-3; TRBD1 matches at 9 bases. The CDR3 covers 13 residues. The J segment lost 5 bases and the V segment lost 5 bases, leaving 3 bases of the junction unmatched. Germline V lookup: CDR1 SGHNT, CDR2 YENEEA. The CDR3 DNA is TGTGCCAGCAGCATGGGACAGGGAACTGAAGCTTTCTTT. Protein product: CASSMGQGTEAFF.

In DNA form, the CDR3 reads TGTGCCAGCAGCCCATCGCAGGGATCTAAGGACACCTTC. Translation: CASSPSQGSKDTF. The chain couples TRBV7-2 to TRBJ1-2; D may be TRBD1 (5 bases). The ends were cut back, 5 bases at V and 12 bases at J, with 19 bases in the middle. Per the germline V gene, CDR1 is SGHTA and CDR2 is FQGNSA. This CDR3 has 13 residues.

The CDR3 nucleotides are TGTGCCAGTAGTAACCCTGAAAAAGCCGACTATAATTCACCCCTCCACTTT. This translates into CASSNPEKADYNSPLHF. The chain combines TRBV19 with TRBJ1-6, with no clear D. CDR1 and CDR2 (germline): LNHDA, SQIVND (reference sequence). The V end lost 4 bases, the J end lost 3 bases, and 16 bases lay between the germline ends. CDR3 length: 17 amino acids.

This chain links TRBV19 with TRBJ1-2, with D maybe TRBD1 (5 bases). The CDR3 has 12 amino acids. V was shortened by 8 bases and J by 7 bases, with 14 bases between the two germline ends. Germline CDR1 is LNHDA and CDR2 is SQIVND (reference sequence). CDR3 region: CASGWGTGGYTF. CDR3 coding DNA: TGTGCCAGTGGCTGGGGTACAGGTGGCTACACCTTC.

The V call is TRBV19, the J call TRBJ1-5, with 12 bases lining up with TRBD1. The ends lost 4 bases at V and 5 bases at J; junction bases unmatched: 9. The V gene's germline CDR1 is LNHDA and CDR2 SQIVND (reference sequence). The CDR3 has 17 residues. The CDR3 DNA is TGTGCCAGTAGTAGGGACAGGGGGCACTTTGGTGATCAGCCCCAGCATTTT. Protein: CASSRDRGHFGDQPQHF. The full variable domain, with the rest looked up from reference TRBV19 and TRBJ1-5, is DGGITQSPKYLFRKEGQNVTLSCEQNLNHDAMYWYRQDPGQGLRLIYYSQIVNDFQKGDIAEGYSVSREKKESFPLTVTSAQKNPTAFYLCASSRDRGHFGDQPQHFGDGTRLSIL.

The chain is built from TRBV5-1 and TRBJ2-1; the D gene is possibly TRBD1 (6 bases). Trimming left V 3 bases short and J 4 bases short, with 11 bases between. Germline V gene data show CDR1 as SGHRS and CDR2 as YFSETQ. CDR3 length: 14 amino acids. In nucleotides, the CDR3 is TGCGCCAGCAGCTGGACAGAGAATTACAATGAGCAGTTCTTC. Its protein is CASSWTENYNEQFF.

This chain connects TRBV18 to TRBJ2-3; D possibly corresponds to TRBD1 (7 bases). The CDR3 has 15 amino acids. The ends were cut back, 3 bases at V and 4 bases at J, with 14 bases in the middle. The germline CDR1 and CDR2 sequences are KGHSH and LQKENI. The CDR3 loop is CASSPQGGTPDTQYF. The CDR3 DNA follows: TGTGCCAGCTCACCCCAGGGGGGAACTCCAGATACGCAGTATTTT.

The CDR3 here is CSARDQYEQFF. Here the CDR3 DNA reads TGCAGTGCTAGAGATCAGTATGAGCAGTTCTTC. The chain carries TRBV20-1 and TRBJ2-1; D gene uncertain. The CDR3 is 11 amino acids. V was cut by 0 bases and J by 8 bases, with 5 bases left in between. Germline CDR1 reads DFQATT; CDR2 reads SNEGSKA (reference sequence).